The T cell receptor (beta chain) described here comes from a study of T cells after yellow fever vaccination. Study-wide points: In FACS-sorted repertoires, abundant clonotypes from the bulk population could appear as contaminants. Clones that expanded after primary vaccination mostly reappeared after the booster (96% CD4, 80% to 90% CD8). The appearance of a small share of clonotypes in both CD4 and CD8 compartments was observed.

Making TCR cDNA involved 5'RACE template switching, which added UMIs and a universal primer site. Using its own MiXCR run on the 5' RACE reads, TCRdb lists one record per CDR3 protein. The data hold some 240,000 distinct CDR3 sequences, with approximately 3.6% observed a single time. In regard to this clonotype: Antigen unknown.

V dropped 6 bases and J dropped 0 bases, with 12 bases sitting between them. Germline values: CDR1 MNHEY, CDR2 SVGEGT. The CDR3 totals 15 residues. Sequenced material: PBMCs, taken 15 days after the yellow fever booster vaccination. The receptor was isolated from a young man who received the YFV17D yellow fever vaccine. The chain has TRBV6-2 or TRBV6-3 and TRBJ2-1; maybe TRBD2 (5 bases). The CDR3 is CASSRPGSSYNEQFF. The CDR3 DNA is TGTGCCAGCAGCCGCCCGGGGAGCTCCTACAATGAGCAGTTCTTC.